Listed below are T cell receptor beta chains from one sample, sequenced in a study of T cell responses to AZD1222 COVID-19 vaccine. Libraries were prepared by immunoSEQ multiplex PCR; TCRdb keeps only in-frame clonotypes and omits some of them. The sample lists about 140,000 clones, 80% to 95% occurring once. The specimen comprised peripheral blood, sampled 28 days after the second AZD1222 dose. The receptor set was obtained from an adult who received the AZD1222 COVID-19 vaccine. Both conserved end residues are trimmed from each CDR3.

v_call: TRBV3-1/TRBV3-2; j_call: TRBJ2-3; cdr3_length: 14; cdr3_aa: ASSQDGYGGGRTQY
v_call: TRBV2; j_call: TRBJ1-4; cdr3_length: 12; cdr3_aa: ASSAGEFREKLF
v_call: TRBV7-8; j_call: TRBJ2-1; cdr3_length: 15; cdr3_aa: ASSPGLAGGGNNEQF
v_call: TRBV5-1; j_call: TRBJ1-1; cdr3_length: 13; cdr3_aa: ASSLGEGWRTEAF
v_call: TRBV7-9; j_call: TRBJ2-7; cdr3_length: 14; cdr3_aa: ASSLGTGGQTYEQY
v_call: TRBV28; j_call: TRBJ2-7; cdr3_length: 10; cdr3_aa: ASSLSPGEQY
v_call: TRBV6-1; j_call: TRBJ1-5; cdr3_length: 14; cdr3_aa: ASSEDVRAIGQPQH
v_call: TRBV12-5; j_call: TRBJ1-2; cdr3_length: 10; cdr3_aa: ASGNESYGYT
v_call: TRBV28; j_call: TRBJ1-5; cdr3_length: 10; cdr3_aa: ASRQGRQPQH
v_call: TRBV19; j_call: TRBJ2-1; cdr3_length: 16; cdr3_aa: ASSTGLAGVPSYNEQF
v_call: TRBV18; j_call: TRBJ1-1; cdr3_length: 12; cdr3_aa: ASSPVKGVTEAF
v_call: TRBV11-2; j_call: TRBJ1-5; cdr3_length: 12; cdr3_aa: ASSYRGGNQPQH
v_call: TRBV24-1; j_call: TRBJ2-1; cdr3_length: 15; cdr3_aa: ATSDPSGGPLYNEQF
v_call: TRBV19; j_call: TRBJ2-7; cdr3_length: 13; cdr3_aa: ASSSTGQRSYEQY
v_call: TRBV4-2; j_call: TRBJ1-2; cdr3_length: 13; cdr3_aa: ASSQGGQGTGGYT
v_call: TRBV5-1; j_call: TRBJ1-6; cdr3_length: 13; cdr3_aa: ASSSGTSGGSPLH